This T cell receptor (beta chain) originates from a study of T-cell memory formation after mild COVID-19 (dated by TCRdb to about 2021). General notes on the study: TCR sequence clusters from the two donors were found to be largely donor specific. Longitudinal TCRalpha and TCRbeta repertoire sequencing tracked T-cell clones expanding and contracting after mild COVID-19 in a couple of donors. The cohort was made up of two young adult volunteers, one female and one male, who were previously healthy. What the research found in general, with its limitations: Contracting CD4+ clones appeared mostly in the CM and EM memory subsets, whereas CD8+ clones were enriched in EMRA. The study included only a couple of mild cases, and larger cohorts that include severe cases with pre-infection samples were judged to be necessary. From day 15 to 85, contracting clones showed balanced CD4/CD8 phenotypes, whereas a second wave of clones that expanded from day 15 to 37 leaned towards CD4+. Whether the second-wave clones peaking on day 37 were SARS-CoV-2 specific was not confirmed. Some responding clones were detected in pre-infection memory, suggesting pre-existing cross-reactive memory T cells joined the SARS-CoV-2 response.

PBMCs were isolated by Ficoll-Paque density gradient centrifugation. As regards this clonotype: Its target antigen remains unknown. No base qualities exist here, and no much larger clone lies one base off it.

The CDR3 covers 14 residues, taking in both the cysteine and the phenylalanine. Only the CDR3 region is kept as DNA, spanning 42 bases read in frame from base 1. The germline V gene provides CDR1 SGHTA and CDR2 FQGNSA. V lost 0 bases and J lost 7 bases; the stretch between them is 12 bases long. Data came from an Illumina NovaSeq 6000. cDNA libraries for TCRalpha and TCRbeta were prepared by 5'RACE using constant-segment primers, with sample barcodes and unique molecular identifiers added. Trizol reagent was used to extract RNA from every sample. The libraries were amplified in two PCR steps, and the second step added a second sample barcode and Illumina TruSeq adapters. Libraries were sequenced on an Illumina NovaSeq with 2 x 150 bp paired-end reads. In the original analysis: Demultiplexing of reads and collapsing into UMI-guided consensus sequences were performed with migec v1.2.7. Using mixcr v2.1.11, the UMI consensuses were aligned to TRA and TRB V and J templates and assembled into clonotypes. Clonotypes were classified as expanded or contracted when called significant by both edgeR and NoisET, with noise models trained on biological replicates. For edgeR calls, the cutoffs were a false discovery rate-adjusted p below 0.01 and a log2 fold-change threshold of 1. As an exploratory analysis of dynamics, PCA with hierarchical clustering was applied to max-normalized trajectories of the 1000 most abundant clonotypes. Separately sequenced CD4+ and CD8+ repertoires were used to assign a CD4 or CD8 phenotype to each responding clone. The raw public data were reprocessed by TCRdb itself: fastp quality trimming at Q25, MiXCR clonotype calling, in-frame beta chains only. Entries that share a CDR3 protein sequence are merged under the most common genes and DNA. The V and J calls were determined by TCRdb, not by the authors. Within this sample are 300,000 or so distinct CDR3 sequences, with approximately 15% of them counted one time only. About a fifth of the sample rests with the top ten.

Rearrangement joined TRBV7-2 to TRBJ2-5; the D assignment is uncertain and may be TRBD1 or TRBD2, with 7 bases supporting each. Sequencing was carried out using PBMCs or a T cell subset sorted from them (not recorded which). This TCR was sampled from a man aged 18 to 35 who had mild COVID-19 (a few samples of this study predate the infection). The sample titles of this study are shuffled in the database, so cell type and time point are left out; the donor was told from shared clones. The DNA reads as follows: TGTGCCAGCAGCTTAGCCCCAGGGGGGGGGACCCAGTACTTC. Translated, it reads CASSLAPGGGTQYF.